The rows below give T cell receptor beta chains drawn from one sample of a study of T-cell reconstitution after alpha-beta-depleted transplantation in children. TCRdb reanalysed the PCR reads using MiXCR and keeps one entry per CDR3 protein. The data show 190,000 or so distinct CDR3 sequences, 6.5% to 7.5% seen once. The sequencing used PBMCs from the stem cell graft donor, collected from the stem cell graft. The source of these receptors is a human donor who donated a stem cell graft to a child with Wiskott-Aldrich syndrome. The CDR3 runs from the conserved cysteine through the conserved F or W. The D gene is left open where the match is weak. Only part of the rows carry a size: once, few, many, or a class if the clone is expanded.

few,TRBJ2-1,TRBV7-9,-,CASSPPGDEQFF,TGTGCCAGCAGCCCCCCGGGGGACGAGCAGTTCTTC
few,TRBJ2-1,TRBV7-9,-,CASSSLNEQFF,TGTGCCAGCAGCTCCCTGAATGAGCAGTTCTTC
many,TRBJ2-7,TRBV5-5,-,CASSSRGGTEEQYF,TGTGCCAGCAGCTCGCGTGGCGGGACAGAGGAGCAGTACTTC
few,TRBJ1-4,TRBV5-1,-,CASSLGLPNEKLFF,TGCGCCAGCAGCTTGGGTCTACCTAATGAAAAACTGTTTTTT
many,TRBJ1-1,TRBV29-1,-,CSVTWLRGKAFF,TGCAGCGTTACCTGGCTCCGAGGGAAAGCTTTCTTT
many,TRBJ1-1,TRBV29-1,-,CSVGQGIGEAFF,TGCAGCGTTGGGCAGGGGATAGGGGAAGCTTTCTTT
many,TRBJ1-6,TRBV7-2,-,CASSLDSPLHF,TGTGCCAGCAGCTTAGACTCACCCCTCCACTTT
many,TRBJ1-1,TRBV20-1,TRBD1,CSANRDSRNTEAFF,TGCAGTGCTAATCGGGACAGTCGGAACACTGAAGCTTTCTTT
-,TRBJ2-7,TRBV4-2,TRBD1,CASSQAQGEQNPEQYF,TGTGCCAGCAGCCAAGCCCAGGGGGAACAGAACCCCGAGCAGTACTTC
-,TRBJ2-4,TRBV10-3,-,CAISGERADPKNIQYF,TGTGCCATCAGTGGCGAGCGGGCGGACCCTAAAAACATTCAGTACTTC
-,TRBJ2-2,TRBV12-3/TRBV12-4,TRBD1,CASSFGTGVTGELFF,TGTGCCAGCAGCTTCGGGACAGGGGTGACCGGGGAGCTGTTTTTT
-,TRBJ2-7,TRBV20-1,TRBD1,CSAPTGGASYEQYF,TGCAGTGCCCCTACAGGGGGCGCGTCCTACGAGCAGTACTTC
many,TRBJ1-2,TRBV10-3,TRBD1,CAISESAGGHYGYTF,TGTGCCATCAGTGAGTCGGCAGGGGGTCACTATGGCTACACCTTC
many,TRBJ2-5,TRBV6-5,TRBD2,CASSYRPPVSGGKQETQYF,TGTGCCAGCAGTTACAGGCCCCCAGTTAGCGGGGGGAAGCAAGAGACCCAGTACTTC
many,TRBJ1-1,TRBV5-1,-,CASSLDTSDTEAFF,TGCGCCAGCAGCTTGGATACGAGTGACACTGAAGCTTTCTTT
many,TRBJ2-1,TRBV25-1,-,CASSLRGTYNEQFF,TGTGCCAGCAGTTTACGGGGGACCTACAATGAGCAGTTCTTC
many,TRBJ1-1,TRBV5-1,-,CASSFTGRITEAFF,TGCGCCAGCAGCTTTACGGGAAGGATCACTGAAGCTTTCTTT
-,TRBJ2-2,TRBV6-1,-,CASSESFLITGELFF,TGTGCCAGCAGTGAAAGTTTCTTAATTACCGGGGAGCTGTTTTTT
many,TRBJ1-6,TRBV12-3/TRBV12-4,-,CASMRPSSYNSPLHF,TGTGCCAGCATGAGACCGAGCTCCTATAATTCACCCCTCCACTTT
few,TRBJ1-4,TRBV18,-,CASSPGGLHNEKLFF,TGTGCCAGCTCACCAGGGGGCCTCCATAATGAAAAACTGTTTTTT
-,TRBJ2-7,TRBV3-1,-,CASSQAFNPSYEQYF,TGTGCCAGCAGCCAGGCATTCAACCCCTCCTACGAGCAGTACTTC
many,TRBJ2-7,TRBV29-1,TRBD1,CSVVEDRVYEQYF,TGCAGCGTTGTGGAGGACAGGGTCTACGAGCAGTACTTC
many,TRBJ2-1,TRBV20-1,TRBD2,CSASAPSGGYNEQFF,TGCAGTGCTTCCGCCCCTAGCGGGGGCTACAATGAGCAGTTCTTC
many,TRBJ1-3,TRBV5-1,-,CASSLGATREHTIYF,TGCGCCAGCAGCTTGGGGGCGACCAGGGAACACACCATATATTTT
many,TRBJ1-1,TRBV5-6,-,CASSFQGRTEAFF,TGTGCCAGCAGCTTCCAGGGGCGCACTGAAGCTTTCTTT
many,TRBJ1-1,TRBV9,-,CASSVAIALGDTEAFF,TGTGCCAGCAGCGTAGCTATTGCGCTGGGGGACACTGAAGCTTTCTTT
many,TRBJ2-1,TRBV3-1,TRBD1,CASSQDFGTGGYDEQFF,TGTGCCAGCAGCCAAGATTTCGGGACAGGGGGCTATGATGAGCAGTTCTTC
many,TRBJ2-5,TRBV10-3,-,CAISESRGTLETQYF,TGTGCCATCAGTGAGTCCAGGGGCACTTTGGAGACCCAGTACTTC
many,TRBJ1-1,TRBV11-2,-,CASSLAGPNTEAFF,TGTGCCAGCAGCTTAGCAGGGCCGAACACTGAAGCTTTCTTT
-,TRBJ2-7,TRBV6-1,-,CASTLEPGAYEQYF,TGTGCCAGCACACTCGAACCGGGGGCCTACGAGCAGTACTTC
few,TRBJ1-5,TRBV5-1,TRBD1,CASSVGQGDQPQHF,TGCGCCAGCAGCGTCGGACAGGGTGATCAGCCCCAGCATTTT
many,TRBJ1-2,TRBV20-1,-,CSATFSGYTF,TGCAGTGCCACGTTCTCTGGCTACACCTTC
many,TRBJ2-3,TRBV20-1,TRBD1,CSARRSQGAGDTQYF,TGCAGTGCTAGGAGGAGTCAGGGGGCTGGAGATACGCAGTATTTT
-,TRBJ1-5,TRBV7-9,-,CASSSIWDGDQPQHF,TGTGCCAGCAGCTCCATCTGGGACGGCGATCAGCCCCAGCATTTT
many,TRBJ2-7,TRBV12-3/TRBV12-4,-,CASRTSRIPSYEQYF,TGTGCCAGCAGGACTTCCAGGATCCCGTCCTACGAGCAGTACTTC
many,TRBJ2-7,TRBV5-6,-,CASSLRGAQYF,TGTGCCAGCAGCTTGCGGGGGGCGCAGTACTTC
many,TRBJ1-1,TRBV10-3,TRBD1,CAISGTENTEAFF,TGTGCCATCAGCGGGACAGAGAACACTGAAGCTTTCTTT
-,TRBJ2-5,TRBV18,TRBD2,CASSPGITLAGVGETQYF,TGTGCCAGCTCACCAGGAATCACACTAGCGGGAGTGGGGGAGACCCAGTACTTC
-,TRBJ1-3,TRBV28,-,CASIQAGQVDTIYF,TGTGCCAGCATCCAGGCGGGGCAGGTGGACACCATATATTTT
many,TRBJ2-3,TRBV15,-,CATGPDRVDTQYF,TGTGCCACCGGACCGGACCGGGTGGATACGCAGTATTTT
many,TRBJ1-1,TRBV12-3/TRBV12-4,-,CASSLRTTEAFF,TGTGCCAGCAGTTTACGGACCACGGAAGCTTTCTTT
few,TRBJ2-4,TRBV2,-,CASSPQENIQYF,TGTGCCAGCAGCCCACAGGAAAACATTCAGTACTTC
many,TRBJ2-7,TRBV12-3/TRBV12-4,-,CASSFQTIGEQYF,TGTGCCAGCAGTTTCCAGACAATAGGCGAGCAGTACTTC
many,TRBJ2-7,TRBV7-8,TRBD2,CASSLAQGLAGGYEQYF,TGTGCCAGCAGCTTAGCACAGGGACTAGCGGGAGGCTACGAGCAGTACTTC
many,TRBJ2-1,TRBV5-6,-,CASTIGGSSAANKVKQFF,TGTGCCAGCACCATAGGGGGTTCTAGCGCGGCCAACAAAGTTAAGCAGTTCTTC
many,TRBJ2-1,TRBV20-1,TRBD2,CSARTIFSGRAVRNEQFF,TGCAGTGCTAGAACGATTTTCTCGGGGAGGGCCGTGCGCAATGAGCAGTTCTTC